Given below is one T cell receptor (beta chain) in context. Antigen: not known. The data were obtained in a study of STAT5B mutations in CD4+ large granular lymphocyte leukemia. General study findings and limits: Data were not HLA-matched across samples.

In the source study's methods: Lowest detectable productive clonotype frequency was 2.59 x 10-5. Generated by immunoSEQ multiplex PCR, the TCRdb table keeps only in-frame clones and is missing some. That table gives V, J and clone size, and the DNA gave D and trimming. The sample lists roughly 30,000 clones; about two thirds were seen once. The source material was CD4+ T cells from blood buffy coats. This sequence was found in a human donor in good health.

CDR3 sequence: CATSRGRTNTGELFF. In nucleotides, the CDR3 is TGTGCCACCAGCAGAGGGAGAACGAACACCGGGGAGCTGTTTTTT. The chain employs TRBV15 and TRBJ2-2; D ambiguous. CDR1 is LNHNV and CDR2 is YYDKDF in the germline V gene (reference sequence). This CDR3 comprises 15 residues. Trimming took off 1 base at V and 0 bases at J, with 6 bases between the two ends.